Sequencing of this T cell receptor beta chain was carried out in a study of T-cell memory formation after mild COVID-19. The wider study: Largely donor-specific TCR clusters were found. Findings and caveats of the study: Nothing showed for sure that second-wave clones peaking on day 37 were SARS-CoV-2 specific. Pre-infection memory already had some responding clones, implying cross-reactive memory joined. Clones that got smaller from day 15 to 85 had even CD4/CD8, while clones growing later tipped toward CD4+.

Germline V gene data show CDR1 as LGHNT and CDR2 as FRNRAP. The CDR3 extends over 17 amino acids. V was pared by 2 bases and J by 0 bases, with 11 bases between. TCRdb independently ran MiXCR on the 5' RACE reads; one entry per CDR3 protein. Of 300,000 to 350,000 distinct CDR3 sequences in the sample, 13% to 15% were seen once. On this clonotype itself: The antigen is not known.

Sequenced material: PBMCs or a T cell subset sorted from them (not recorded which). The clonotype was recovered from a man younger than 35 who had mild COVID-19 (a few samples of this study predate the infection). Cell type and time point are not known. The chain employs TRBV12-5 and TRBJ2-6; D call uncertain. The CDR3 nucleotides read TGTGCTAGTGGTTTGTCAGTCGGTCTCTCTGGGGCCAACGTCCTGACTTTC. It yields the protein CASGLSVGLSGANVLTF.